This T cell receptor (beta chain) emerged from a study of neurological immune-mediated disorders. Points from the study as a whole: Private repertoires in all groups were suggested by the finding that expanded clones across subjects shared no CDR3 amino acid sequences. HTLV-1-associated myelopathy showed the most TCR clonal expansion; multiple sclerosis the least, below healthy controls.

Ten or more counts support this clonotype. What it binds is not known. TCRdb redid the calling of the 5' RACE reads with MiXCR, one entry per CDR3 protein. The profile shows fewer than 40,000 distinct CDR3 sequences, about 13% of them singletons. Germline CDR1 is MNHEY and CDR2 is SVGEGT. V was pared by 6 bases and J by 0 bases, with 11 bases of the junction left unmatched. The CDR3 is 18 residues long. Time point described: longitudinal time-point 2. The J gene is TRBJ2-1, the V gene TRBV6-2 or TRBV6-3, with 10 bases identical to TRBD2. The TCR sequence derives from a woman aged 35 to 49 in good health. Sequenced material: PBMCs. The CDR3 bases are TGTGCCAGCAGGATGAGGACTAGCGGTCTGAGCTCCTACAATGAGCAGTTCTTC. Its translation: CASRMRTSGLSSYNEQFF.